A selection of T cell receptor beta chains follows, all from one sample in a study of blood T cell repertoires in COVID-19. The assay was immunoSEQ multiplex PCR, and TCRdb's table has in-frame clones only and misses some. The data contain over 120,000 clones, 75% to 80% of them seen just once; the ten biggest clones take up around 3.2%. Sequencing input: PBMCs or T cells enriched from blood (not recorded which). The receptors come from a woman in her forties or fifties who had recovered from COVID-19. The CDR3 runs from the conserved cysteine through the conserved F or W. The order of the fields is D gene, J gene, V gene, CDR3 length, CDR3 protein. A D gene is named only where the DNA matches it firmly.

d_gene: TRBD2; j_gene: TRBJ2-3; v_gene: TRBV7-8; len: 16; CDR3aa: CASSSKRGQITDTQYF
d_gene: .; j_gene: TRBJ2-1; v_gene: TRBV9; len: 13; CDR3aa: CASSSQLWDEQFF
d_gene: .; j_gene: TRBJ1-1; v_gene: TRBV7-9; len: 14; CDR3aa: CASSLVDSSTEAFF
d_gene: .; j_gene: TRBJ1-2; v_gene: TRBV12-3/TRBV12-4; len: 13; CDR3aa: CACLWARNYGYTF
d_gene: .; j_gene: TRBJ1-2; v_gene: TRBV6-5; len: 15; CDR3aa: CASSYSARQDYGYTF
d_gene: .; j_gene: TRBJ1-1; v_gene: TRBV9; len: 16; CDR3aa: CASSVGIGAGNTEAFF
d_gene: .; j_gene: TRBJ1-2; v_gene: TRBV6-5; len: 16; CDR3aa: CASSSQSGAGNYGYTF
d_gene: .; j_gene: TRBJ1-1; v_gene: TRBV6-5; len: 12; CDR3aa: CASRNQDRRAFF
d_gene: TRBD1; j_gene: TRBJ2-1; v_gene: TRBV7-9; len: 15; CDR3aa: CASSLVGGPNNEQFF
d_gene: .; j_gene: TRBJ2-4; v_gene: TRBV6-1; len: 12; CDR3aa: CASSEQGQTRYF
d_gene: TRBD1; j_gene: TRBJ2-3; v_gene: TRBV7-9; len: 15; CDR3aa: CASSLGDRGHDTQYF
d_gene: TRBD1; j_gene: TRBJ2-2; v_gene: TRBV7-3; len: 17; CDR3aa: CASSLTRLGQDTGELFF
d_gene: .; j_gene: TRBJ1-2; v_gene: TRBV6-5; len: 15; CDR3aa: CAATVDGGDYYGYTF
d_gene: .; j_gene: TRBJ1-3; v_gene: TRBV4-1; len: 14; CDR3aa: CASSPGYSGNTIYF
d_gene: .; j_gene: TRBJ2-1; v_gene: TRBV24-1; len: 16; CDR3aa: CATSDFPAGTYNEQFF
d_gene: .; j_gene: TRBJ2-2; v_gene: TRBV29-1; len: 12; CDR3aa: CSVGAGTGELFF
d_gene: .; j_gene: TRBJ2-5; v_gene: TRBV6-5; len: 12; CDR3aa: CASSSLRETQYF
d_gene: .; j_gene: TRBJ2-7; v_gene: TRBV2; len: 15; CDR3aa: CASSEIGLAPYEQYF
d_gene: TRBD1; j_gene: TRBJ2-1; v_gene: TRBV19; len: 16; CDR3aa: CASSIWGTGYNNEQFF
d_gene: TRBD1; j_gene: TRBJ1-5; v_gene: TRBV6-5; len: 12; CDR3aa: CASWTGNQPQHF
d_gene: .; j_gene: TRBJ2-7; v_gene: TRBV9; len: 15; CDR3aa: CASSVEVRASYEQYF
d_gene: TRBD1; j_gene: TRBJ2-5; v_gene: TRBV29-1; len: 13; CDR3aa: CSVGTGAGETQYF
d_gene: .; j_gene: TRBJ2-1; v_gene: TRBV6-5; len: 13; CDR3aa: CASSYGPYNEQFF
d_gene: TRBD1; j_gene: TRBJ1-1; v_gene: TRBV11-3; len: 15; CDR3aa: CASSFAGTGGTEAFF
d_gene: TRBD1; j_gene: TRBJ2-7; v_gene: TRBV11-3; len: 15; CDR3aa: CASSLETGGSFEQYF
d_gene: TRBD2; j_gene: TRBJ2-1; v_gene: TRBV5-1; len: 15; CDR3aa: CASSLLAGEYNEQFF
d_gene: .; j_gene: TRBJ1-2; v_gene: TRBV19; len: 15; CDR3aa: CASSIDVNSHYGYTF
d_gene: .; j_gene: TRBJ1-3; v_gene: TRBV12-5; len: 13; CDR3aa: CASGLGGGDTIYF
d_gene: .; j_gene: TRBJ1-5; v_gene: TRBV30; len: 16; CDR3aa: CAWSVGLGGPVQPQHF
d_gene: .; j_gene: TRBJ2-5; v_gene: TRBV11-3; len: 15; CDR3aa: CASSQMGTLQGTQYF
d_gene: .; j_gene: TRBJ1-2; v_gene: TRBV19; len: 10; CDR3aa: CASFDYGYTF
d_gene: .; j_gene: TRBJ2-3; v_gene: TRBV5-1; len: 15; CDR3aa: CASSSADLGADTQYF
d_gene: .; j_gene: TRBJ2-3; v_gene: TRBV29-1; len: 10; CDR3aa: CSVLVDTQYF
d_gene: TRBD2; j_gene: TRBJ2-2; v_gene: TRBV10-1; len: 17; CDR3aa: CASSPGTSGRKGGELFF
d_gene: .; j_gene: TRBJ2-1; v_gene: TRBV11-2; len: 15; CDR3aa: CASSLRFGRSYEQFF
d_gene: TRBD2; j_gene: TRBJ2-2; v_gene: TRBV2; len: 14; CDR3aa: CASRRGEGTGELFF
d_gene: TRBD2; j_gene: TRBJ2-3; v_gene: TRBV24-1; len: 17; CDR3aa: CATSDTGLAGGPNTQYF
d_gene: .; j_gene: TRBJ1-2; v_gene: TRBV9; len: 13; CDR3aa: CASRPPTDYGYTF
d_gene: TRBD2; j_gene: TRBJ2-5; v_gene: TRBV20-1; len: 14; CDR3aa: CSASLLAGRETQYF
d_gene: .; j_gene: TRBJ1-6; v_gene: TRBV28; len: 16; CDR3aa: CASSTGHGGEYSPLHF
d_gene: TRBD1; j_gene: TRBJ1-2; v_gene: TRBV7-8; len: 16; CDR3aa: CASSRDRGRANYGYTF
d_gene: TRBD2; j_gene: TRBJ2-3; v_gene: TRBV6-6; len: 16; CDR3aa: CASSPLSGGATDTQYF
d_gene: TRBD2; j_gene: TRBJ2-1; v_gene: TRBV11-2; len: 17; CDR3aa: CASSHRGRRGTYNEQFF
d_gene: .; j_gene: TRBJ1-4; v_gene: TRBV12-3/TRBV12-4; len: 13; CDR3aa: CASMERRNEKLFF
d_gene: TRBD1; j_gene: TRBJ1-2; v_gene: TRBV18; len: 14; CDR3aa: CASSPGQGREGYTF
d_gene: .; j_gene: TRBJ1-5; v_gene: TRBV28; len: 17; CDR3aa: CASSSSGQRGYNQPQHF
d_gene: .; j_gene: TRBJ1-5; v_gene: TRBV4-1; len: 15; CDR3aa: CASSQEGRAGWPQHF
d_gene: TRBD1; j_gene: TRBJ2-5; v_gene: TRBV7-3; len: 15; CDR3aa: CASSPRTGGRETQYF
d_gene: TRBD1; j_gene: TRBJ1-2; v_gene: TRBV25-1; len: 18; CDR3aa: CASQNPRQGAEANYGYTF
d_gene: .; j_gene: TRBJ1-2; v_gene: TRBV12-3/TRBV12-4; len: 13; CDR3aa: CASSPQESYGYTF